This is a list of T cell receptor beta chains from one sample in a study of cytomegalovirus exposure and HLA in healthy donors. Measured with immunoSEQ multiplex PCR; TCRdb has only the in-frame clones, and not every one. Of about 140,000 clones listed, roughly 80% are singletons. Sequences were obtained from PBMCs. These receptors were taken from a male donor in good health and CMV-seronegative. The CDR3 runs from the conserved cysteine through the conserved F or W. Each record gives: V gene, J gene, D gene, CDR3 protein. The D gene is left open where the match is weak.

>TRBV28|TRBJ2-3|.
CASSFLASESRGDTQYF
>TRBV2|TRBJ1-1|.
CASSERQRDTEAFF
>TRBV7-2|TRBJ1-3|.
CASSEWERTGGNTIYF
>TRBV7-2|TRBJ2-3|.
CASSLVANTQYF
>TRBV4-3|TRBJ2-2|.
CASSQDNGANTGELFF
>TRBV4-2|TRBJ2-3|TRBD2
CASSLDGASGGADTQYF
>TRBV10-3|TRBJ2-5|TRBD2
CAISESSGEETQYF
>TRBV7-9|TRBJ2-5|.
CASSLGGPETQYF
>TRBV6-4|TRBJ1-6|.
CASSDSGGPNSPLHF
>TRBV30|.|TRBD2
CAWRTLAGVSYEQYF
>TRBV7-2|TRBJ1-6|.
CASSLEGAALDSPLHF
>TRBV28|TRBJ2-7|TRBD1
CASSIQGTGTYEQYF
>TRBV9|TRBJ2-5|TRBD2
CASSPRTGSGLAEETQYF
>TRBV28|TRBJ1-4|.
CASSPSTEINEKLFF
>TRBV7-9|TRBJ2-3|.
CASSHSRSTDTQYF
>TRBV28|TRBJ1-1|.
CASRYRARGTEAFF
>TRBV9|TRBJ1-2|.
CASSGPAAPLGYGYTF
>TRBV5-1|TRBJ2-1|.
CASSSRGGDNEQFF
>TRBV18|TRBJ2-1|TRBD2
CASSPSAGGAVNEQFF
>TRBV7-7|TRBJ2-5|TRBD2
CASSLNLAGGETQYF
>TRBV19|TRBJ2-7|TRBD1
CASSIRDRGYEQYF
>TRBV15|TRBJ2-1|TRBD1
CATSWWTGVNEQFF
>TRBV19|TRBJ2-2|.
CASRVEAGELFF
>TRBV19|TRBJ1-2|TRBD1
CASSIGQGVGYTF
>TRBV14|TRBJ1-5|.
CASSGQYNQPQHF